This T cell receptor beta chain was recorded in a study of T cell repertoires in aging, cancer and after chemotherapy. Rearranged V-D-J TRB sequences were amplified with a mixed TRB-A/B primer pool. TCRdb re-called the multiplex PCR reads with MiXCR, one entry per CDR3 protein. The sample gives under 1,500 distinct CDR3 sequences, 22% of which show up once; roughly half is in the top ten. Germline assignment: CDR1 DFQATT and CDR2 SNEGSKA (reference sequence). The CDR3 has 14 residues. To note about this clonotype: A much bigger clone sits one base away, suggesting this may be a read error.

Amplification of TCR beta used genomic DNA extracted from peripheral blood. Sequences were obtained from blood. The rearrangement links TRBV20-1 to TRBJ2-3; maybe TRBD2 (6 bases). The receptor comes from a human donor with a solid tumor. CDR3 in amino acids: CSALGRGITDTKYF. The DNA of the CDR3 is TGCAGTGCCCTCGGGCGGGGAATCACAGATACGAAGTATTTT.